These T cell receptor beta chains were read from a single sample in a study of early T cells in non-severe SARS-CoV-2 infection. Via MiXCR, TCRdb re-called the 5' RACE reads, giving one row per CDR3 protein. The table has tens of thousands of distinct CDR3 sequences, roughly 12% seen once; the top ten hold over 2%. The sequencing sample was made of whole blood. The receptors originated from an adult who was a healthcare worker with PCR-confirmed SARS-CoV-2 infection or an uninfected control (not recorded which). Each CDR3 is given with its conserved first and last residue. D genes are given only for firm matches. Clone sizes are given selectively: once, few, many, or a class where the clone is expanded.

j_gene	abundance	v_gene	d_gene	CDR3nt	CDR3aa
TRBJ2-2	many	TRBV11-2	TRBD2	TGTGCCAGCACCTTTTGGGAGGGAGTGAAGATCGGGGAGCTGTTTTTT	CASTFWEGVKIGELFF
TRBJ2-7	NA	TRBV6-5	NA	TGTGCCAGCAGTTCCACTGGTGTTATTTTAAACGAGCAGTACTTC	CASSSTGVILNEQYF
TRBJ2-3	many	TRBV6-6	NA	TGTGCCAGCAGCCTCAGTTCGAATACGCAGTATTTT	CASSLSSNTQYF
TRBJ2-3	few	TRBV6-4	NA	TGTACCATTCAAGATACGCAGTATTTT	CTIQDTQYF
TRBJ2-2	many	TRBV20-1	TRBD2	TGCAGTGCTAGAGGCCCTAGCGGGGGCTCGAACACCGGGGAGCTGTTTTTT	CSARGPSGGSNTGELFF
TRBJ2-5	many	TRBV9	NA	TGTGCCAGCAGCGTAGACCAAGAGACCCAGTACTTC	CASSVDQETQYF
TRBJ2-2	many	TRBV21-1	NA	TGTGCCAGCAGACAGGGCAAGGACACCGGGGAGCTGTTTTTT	CASRQGKDTGELFF
TRBJ2-2	NA	TRBV27	TRBD1	TGTGCCAGCAGCCCCAGGACAGGGAGCCTCACCGGGGAGCTGTTTTTT	CASSPRTGSLTGELFF
TRBJ1-1	few	TRBV7-3	NA	TGTGCCAGCAGCTTAAATACGAACACTGAAGCTTTCTTT	CASSLNTNTEAFF
TRBJ1-6	many	TRBV11-2	NA	TGTGCCAGCAGCTTAGCTCCGCAGGGGTTAGGTTCACCCCTCCACTTT	CASSLAPQGLGSPLHF
TRBJ2-2	many	TRBV7-2	NA	TGTGCCAGCAGCTTAGGTCGGCCGGTTGCGGAAAACACCGGGGAGCTGTTTTTT	CASSLGRPVAENTGELFF
TRBJ2-3	few	TRBV29-1	NA	TGCAGCGTTCGAGAGACTCCGCACCCCGCAGATACGCAGTATTTT	CSVRETPHPADTQYF
TRBJ2-7	few	TRBV11-3	NA	TGTGCCAGCAGCCCAGAAGACACATACGAGCAGTACTTC	CASSPEDTYEQYF
TRBJ2-3	once	TRBV20-1	NA	TGCAGTGCTAGACCGTCGGTTTCCAACCGGGATACGCAGTATTTT	CSARPSVSNRDTQYF
TRBJ2-4	NA	TRBV2	TRBD1	TGTGCCAGCAGTGTGGGGGCGACAGGGGCCAAAAACATTCAGTACTTC	CASSVGATGAKNIQYF
TRBJ2-2	medium-sized	TRBV7-9	NA	TGTGCCAGCAGCTTCCCGGTGGGGGCTCCGAACACCGGGGAGCTGTTTTTT	CASSFPVGAPNTGELFF
TRBJ2-7	NA	TRBV5-4	NA	TGTGCCAGCAGACTGGGGGCCAGCAGCTCCTACGAGCAGTACTTC	CASRLGASSSYEQYF
TRBJ1-3	many	TRBV9	NA	TGTGCCAGCAGCGTAAGCGGAAACACCATATATTTT	CASSVSGNTIYF
TRBJ2-1	few	TRBV19	NA	TGTGCCAGTAGTATAGTGGGGTTCTCCTACAATGAGCAGTTCTTC	CASSIVGFSYNEQFF
TRBJ2-5	many	TRBV18	NA	TGTGCCAGCTCACCGAACGGGGCCAGCCAAGAGACCCAGTACTTC	CASSPNGASQETQYF
TRBJ2-5	many	TRBV1	NA	TGCACCAGCAGCCGACTAGCGGGGTACCAAGAGACCCAGTACTTC	CTSSRLAGYQETQYF
TRBJ2-7	many	TRBV2	NA	TGTGCCAGCAGTAGGTTGTCGCCTGTCAACGACGAGCAGTACTTC	CASSRLSPVNDEQYF
TRBJ2-2	few	TRBV27	NA	TGTGCCAGCAGTGTTACAGGGCCCGGGGAGCTGTTTTTT	CASSVTGPGELFF
TRBJ2-1	many	TRBV6-1	NA	TGTGCCAGCAGTGAAGCTGGGTCGGCTAGCGTGGGTGAGCAGTTCTTC	CASSEAGSASVGEQFF
TRBJ1-3	few	TRBV7-9	NA	TGTGCCAGCAGTTTATCGGACGGAGGTCTGAGAAACACCATATATTTT	CASSLSDGGLRNTIYF
TRBJ1-2	NA	TRBV2	NA	TGTGCCAGCAGTGAAACGGGGAACTATGGCTACACCTTC	CASSETGNYGYTF
TRBJ1-4	NA	TRBV5-6	NA	TGTGCCAGCAGCTTTTGGCTACGGGCTAATGAAAAACTGTTTTTT	CASSFWLRANEKLFF
TRBJ2-6	many	TRBV2	NA	TGTGCCAGCAGTGAATCCGGGTACGGGGCCAACGTCCTGACTTTC	CASSESGYGANVLTF
TRBJ2-1	NA	TRBV9	TRBD2	TGTGCCAGCAGCGTTAGCGGGGGGGCCAGGTACAATGAGCAGTTCTTC	CASSVSGGARYNEQFF
TRBJ2-5	many	TRBV14	TRBD1	TGTGCCAGCAGCCACCGGGACAGGGGCTTCCAAGAGACCCAGTACTTC	CASSHRDRGFQETQYF
TRBJ2-1	NA	TRBV11-2	TRBD1	TGTGCCAGCAGCTTGCGAGGACAGGGGGCGATCAACTCCTACAATGAGCAGTTCTTC	CASSLRGQGAINSYNEQFF
TRBJ1-5	few	TRBV9	NA	TGTGCCAGCACTCCCCTTGGGTTTCGGCTGTATAGCAATCAGCCCCAGCATTTT	CASTPLGFRLYSNQPQHF
TRBJ2-2	NA	TRBV9	NA	TGTGCCAGCAGCCCCCGGGTGGTCCACACCGGGGAGCTGTTTTTT	CASSPRVVHTGELFF
TRBJ2-3	many	TRBV29-1	NA	TGCAGCGTTGATTTAGGAGCTCTGGATACGCAGTATTTT	CSVDLGALDTQYF
TRBJ2-4	many	TRBV7-9	NA	TGTGCCAGCAGCTTTTCATCGGGCGCAAACATTCAGTACTTC	CASSFSSGANIQYF
TRBJ1-1	many	TRBV19	TRBD1	TGTGCCAGTAGTACCGACAGGGGGCTGGGAAAGTCAGGTGAAGCTTTCTTT	CASSTDRGLGKSGEAFF
TRBJ1-1	few	TRBV29-1	NA	TGCAGCGTTGACCCCCAGGGGAGATCTGAAGCTTTCTTT	CSVDPQGRSEAFF
TRBJ1-5	few	TRBV6-5	TRBD1	TGTGCCAGCAGGACAGGGCCTAATCAGCCCCAGCATTTT	CASRTGPNQPQHF
TRBJ1-3	few	TRBV7-9	NA	TGTGCCAGCAGCGCTACAGGGAGTGCTGGAAACACCATATATTTT	CASSATGSAGNTIYF
TRBJ1-1	few	TRBV6-2/TRBV6-3	NA	TGTGCCAGCAGGGCGCGGACAGTGAACACTGAAGCTTTCTTT	CASRARTVNTEAFF
TRBJ2-1	few	TRBV20-1	NA	TGCAGTGCTAGAGGGATGGTAGCGGCCTACAATGAGCAGTTCTTC	CSARGMVAAYNEQFF
TRBJ1-1	many	TRBV7-9	NA	TGTGCCAGCAGCTTAGACGGGCAAACCACTCAAGCTTTCTTT	CASSLDGQTTQAFF
TRBJ2-7	few	TRBV29-1	NA	TGCAGCGTTGCTGACAGTTCCTACGAGCAGTACTTC	CSVADSSYEQYF
TRBJ2-1	many	TRBV6-2/TRBV6-3	TRBD2	TGTGCCAGCAGTTACTCGAATAGCGGGAGTAGCAGGTCCTACAATGAGCAGTTCTTC	CASSYSNSGSSRSYNEQFF
TRBJ2-7	few	TRBV3-1	TRBD2	TGTGCCAGCATCGGCGGGAGTGGGTACGAGCAGTACTTC	CASIGGSGYEQYF
TRBJ1-2	NA	TRBV28	NA	TGTGCCAGCAGTTGGGGCCTCTATGGCTACACCTTC	CASSWGLYGYTF